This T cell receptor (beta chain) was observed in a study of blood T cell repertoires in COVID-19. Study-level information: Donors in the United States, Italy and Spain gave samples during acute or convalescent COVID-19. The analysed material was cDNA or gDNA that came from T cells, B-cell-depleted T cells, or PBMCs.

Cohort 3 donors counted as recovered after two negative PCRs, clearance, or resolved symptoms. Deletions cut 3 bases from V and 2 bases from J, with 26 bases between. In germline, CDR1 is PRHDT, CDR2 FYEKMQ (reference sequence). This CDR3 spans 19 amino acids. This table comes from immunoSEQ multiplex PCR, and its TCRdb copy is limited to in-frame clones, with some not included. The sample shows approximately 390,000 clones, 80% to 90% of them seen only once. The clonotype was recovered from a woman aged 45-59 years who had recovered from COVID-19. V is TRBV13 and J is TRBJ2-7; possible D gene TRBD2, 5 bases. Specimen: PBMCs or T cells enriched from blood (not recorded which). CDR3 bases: TGTGCCAGCAGCTTGGGTCCGGGGTCTCACTACCCCCCGACCTACGAGCAGTACTTC. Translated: CASSLGPGSHYPPTYEQYF. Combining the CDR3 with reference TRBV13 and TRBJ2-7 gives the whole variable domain AAGVIQSPRHLIKEKRETATLKCYPIPRHDTVYWYQQGPGQDPQFLISFYEKMQSDKGSIPDRFSAQQFSDYHSELNMSSLELGDSALYFCASSLGPGSHYPPTYEQYFGPGTRLTVT.